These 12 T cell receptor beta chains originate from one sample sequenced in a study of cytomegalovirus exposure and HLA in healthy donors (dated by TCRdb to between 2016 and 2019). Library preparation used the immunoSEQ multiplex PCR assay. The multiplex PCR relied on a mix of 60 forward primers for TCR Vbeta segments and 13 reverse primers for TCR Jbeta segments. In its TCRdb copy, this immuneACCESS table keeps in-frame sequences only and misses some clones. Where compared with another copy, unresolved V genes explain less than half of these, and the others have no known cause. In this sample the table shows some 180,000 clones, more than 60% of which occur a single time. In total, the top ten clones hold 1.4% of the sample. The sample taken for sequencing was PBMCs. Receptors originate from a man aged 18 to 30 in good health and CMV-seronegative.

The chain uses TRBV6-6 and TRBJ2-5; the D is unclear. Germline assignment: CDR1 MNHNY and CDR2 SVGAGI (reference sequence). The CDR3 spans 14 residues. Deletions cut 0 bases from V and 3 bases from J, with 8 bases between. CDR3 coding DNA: TGTGCCAGCAGTTACTCGAGAAGTGAAGAGACCCAGTACTTC. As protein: CASSYSRSEETQYF.

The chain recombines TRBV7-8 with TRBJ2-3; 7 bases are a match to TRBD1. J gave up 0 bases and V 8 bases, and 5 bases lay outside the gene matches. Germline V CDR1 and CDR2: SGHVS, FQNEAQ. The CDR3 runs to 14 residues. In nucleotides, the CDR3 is TGTGCCAGCGGTGACAGGGCTAGCACAGATACGCAGTATTTT. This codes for CASGDRASTDTQYF.

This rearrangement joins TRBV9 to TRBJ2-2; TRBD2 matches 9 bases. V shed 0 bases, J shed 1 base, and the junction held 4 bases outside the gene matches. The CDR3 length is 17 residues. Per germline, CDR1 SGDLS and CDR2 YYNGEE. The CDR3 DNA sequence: TGTGCCAGCAGCGTAGATCAGACTAGCGGGAACACCGGGGAGCTGTTTTTT. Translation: CASSVDQTSGNTGELFF. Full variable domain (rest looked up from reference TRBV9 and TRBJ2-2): DSGVTQTPKHLITATGQRVTLRCSPRSGDLSVYWYQQSLDQGLQFLIQYYNGEERAKGNILERFSAQQFPDLHSELNLSSLELGDSALYFCASSVDQTSGNTGELFFGEGSRLTVL.

CDR3 sequence: CASSASGPLTRFYEQYF. The CDR3, as DNA: TGCGCCAGCAGTGCGAGCGGCCCGCTCACGAGATTCTACGAGCAGTACTTC. The chain has TRBV10-2 and TRBJ2-7; maybe TRBD2 (5 bases). V was cut by 4 bases and J by 3 bases, with 22 bases left in between. CDR1 is WSHSY, CDR2 SAAADI, per germline. This CDR3 contains 17 residues.

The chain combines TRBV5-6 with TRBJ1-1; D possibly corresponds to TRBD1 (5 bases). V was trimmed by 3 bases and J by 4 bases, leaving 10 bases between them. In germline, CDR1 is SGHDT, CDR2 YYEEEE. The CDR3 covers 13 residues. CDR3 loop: CASSWGVGTEAFF. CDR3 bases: TGTGCCAGCAGCTGGGGGGTGGGCACTGAAGCTTTCTTT. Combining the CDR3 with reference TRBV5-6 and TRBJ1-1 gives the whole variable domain DAGVTQSPTHLIKTRGQQVTLRCSPKSGHDTVSWYQQALGQGPQFIFQYYEEEERQRGNFPDRFSGHQFPNYSSELNVNALLLGDSALYLCASSWGVGTEAFFGQGTRLTVV.

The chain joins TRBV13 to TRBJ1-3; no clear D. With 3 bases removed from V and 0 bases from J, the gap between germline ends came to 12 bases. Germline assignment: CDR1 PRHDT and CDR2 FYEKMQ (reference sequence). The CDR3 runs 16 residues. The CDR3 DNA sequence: TGTGCCAGCAGCTTTGGAGACGGTAGCTCTGGAAACACCATATATTTT. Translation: CASSFGDGSSGNTIYF.

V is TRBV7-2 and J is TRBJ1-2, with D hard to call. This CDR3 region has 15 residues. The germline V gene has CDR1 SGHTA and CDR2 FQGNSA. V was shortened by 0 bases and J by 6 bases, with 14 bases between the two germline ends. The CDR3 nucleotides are TGTGCCAGCAGCTTAGCGTCCGGGTCGGCACATGGCTACACCTTC. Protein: CASSLASGSAHGYTF.

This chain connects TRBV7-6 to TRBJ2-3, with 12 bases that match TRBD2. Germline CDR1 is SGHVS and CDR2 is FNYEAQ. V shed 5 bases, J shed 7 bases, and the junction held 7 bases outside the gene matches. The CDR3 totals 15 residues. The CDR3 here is CASSAGTSGFYTQYF. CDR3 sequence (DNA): TGTGCCAGCAGCGCCGGGACTAGCGGGTTCTATACGCAGTATTTT. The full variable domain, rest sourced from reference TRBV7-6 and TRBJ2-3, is GAGVSQSPRYKVTKRGQDVALRCDPISGHVSLYWYRQALGQGPEFLTYFNYEAQQDKSGLPNDRFSAERPEGSISTLTIQRTEQRDSAMYRCASSAGTSGFYTQYFGPGTRLTVL.

As DNA, the CDR3 is TGCAGCGTTGGGGGGGAGCGGGGGGGAAACACCGGGGAGCTGTTTTTT. Amino acids: CSVGGERGGNTGELFF. V gene TRBV29-1 combines with J gene TRBJ2-2; 10 nucleotides agree with TRBD2. CDR1 is SQVTM and CDR2 is ANQGSEA in the germline V gene. CDR3 length: 16 residues. The J segment lost 2 bases and the V segment lost 4 bases, leaving 7 bases of the junction unmatched.

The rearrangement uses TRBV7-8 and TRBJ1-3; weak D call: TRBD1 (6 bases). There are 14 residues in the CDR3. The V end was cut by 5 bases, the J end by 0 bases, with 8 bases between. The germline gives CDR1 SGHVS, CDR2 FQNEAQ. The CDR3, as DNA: TGTGCCAGCAGCCCGACAGGCTCTGGAAACACCATATATTTT. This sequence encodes CASSPTGSGNTIYF.

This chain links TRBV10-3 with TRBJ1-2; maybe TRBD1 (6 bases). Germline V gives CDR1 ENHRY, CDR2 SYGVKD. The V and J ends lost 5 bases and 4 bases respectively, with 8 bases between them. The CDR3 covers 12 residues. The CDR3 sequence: CAISSGAYGYTF. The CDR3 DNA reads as TGTGCCATCAGTTCAGGGGCCTATGGCTACACCTTC.

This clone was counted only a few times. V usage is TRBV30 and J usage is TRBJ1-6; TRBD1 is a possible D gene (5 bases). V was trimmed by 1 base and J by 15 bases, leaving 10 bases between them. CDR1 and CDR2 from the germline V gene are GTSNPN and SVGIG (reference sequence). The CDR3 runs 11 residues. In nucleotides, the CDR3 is TGTGCCTGGAGTGCCGGGGGAATCCTCCACTTT. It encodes CAWSAGGILHF.